This record covers a single T cell receptor (beta chain). Its antigen is not identified. Other DNA sequences in this sample translate to the same CDR3. Germline V gene sequence: CDR1 SQVTM, CDR2 ANQGSEA. This CDR3 is 11 amino acids long. The ends were cut back, 1 base at V and 2 bases at J, with 2 bases in the middle. Measured with immunoSEQ multiplex PCR; TCRdb has only the in-frame clones, and not every one. Of about 150,000 clones in the sample, 90% to 95% are singletons; the top ten hold 1.4%. This entry comes from a study of T cell responses to AZD1222 COVID-19 vaccine. Study-wide results and caveats: CD4 TCRs associated with vaccination spanned spike, dominating at 160-218 and 743-854.

This sequence was found in an adult in good health. Sequences were derived from peripheral blood, sampled on day 0 of AZD1222 vaccination. The V and J genes are TRBV29-1 and TRBJ1-1; no firm D call. The CDR3 protein is CSVEVNTEAFF. In DNA form, the CDR3 reads TGCAGCGTTGAAGTTAACACTGAAGCTTTCTTT.